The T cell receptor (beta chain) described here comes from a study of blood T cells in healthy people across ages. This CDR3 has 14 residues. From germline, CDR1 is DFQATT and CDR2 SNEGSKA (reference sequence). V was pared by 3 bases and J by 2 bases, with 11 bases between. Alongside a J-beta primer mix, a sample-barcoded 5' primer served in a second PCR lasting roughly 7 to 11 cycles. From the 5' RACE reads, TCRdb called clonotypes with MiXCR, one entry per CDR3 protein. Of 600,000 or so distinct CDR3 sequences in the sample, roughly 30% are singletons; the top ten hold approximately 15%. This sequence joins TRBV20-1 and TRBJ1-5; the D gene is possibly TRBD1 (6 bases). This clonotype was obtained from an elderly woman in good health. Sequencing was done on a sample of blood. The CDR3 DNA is TGCAGTGCTAGTGGGGGGCCCCGCAATCAGCCCCAGCATTTT. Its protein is CSASGGPRNQPQHF.